This TCR beta chain was captured by sequencing in a study of tumor and adjacent non-tumor tissue in lung cancer. Across the study: Patients comprised roughly 12 adenocarcinoma, a couple of squamous cell carcinoma and 1 small cell lung cancer. Each sample yielded 4 million to 5 million productive TCRbeta reads on average.

The library came from three nested PCR rounds adapted from ARM-PCR protocols. MiXCR was run by TCRdb on the multiplex PCR reads, yielding one entry per CDR3 protein. The table lists around 140,000 distinct CDR3 sequences, roughly 70% of them singletons. This sample's RNA came from whole unsorted tissue. The sample comprised lung tumor tissue. This TCR came from a man aged 55 to 70 with small cell lung cancer.

The DNA of the CDR3 is TGTGCCAGTAGACCGGACCGCCTCTGGGCTAATGAAAAACTGTTTTTT. This sequence encodes CASRPDRLWANEKLFF. The chain has TRBV4-2 and TRBJ1-4, with D unclear. The CDR3 covers 16 residues. Deletions cut 9 bases from V and 3 bases from J, with 20 bases between. Germline V gives CDR1 LGHNA, CDR2 YNFKEQ.